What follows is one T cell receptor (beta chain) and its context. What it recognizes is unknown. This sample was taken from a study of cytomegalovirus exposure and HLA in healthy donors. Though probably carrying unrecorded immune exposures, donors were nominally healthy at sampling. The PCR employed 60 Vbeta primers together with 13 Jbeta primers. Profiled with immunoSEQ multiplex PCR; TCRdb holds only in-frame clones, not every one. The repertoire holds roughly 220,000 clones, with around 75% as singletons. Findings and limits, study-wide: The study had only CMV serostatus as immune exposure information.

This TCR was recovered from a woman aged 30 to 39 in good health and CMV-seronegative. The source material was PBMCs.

CDR3 sequence: CASSRGTGPTYEQYF. The CDR3 DNA reads as TGTGCCAGCAGCCGAGGAACAGGGCCCACATACGAGCAGTACTTC. V usage is TRBV11-2 and J usage is TRBJ2-7; maybe TRBD1 (6 bases). V lost 5 bases, J lost 4 bases, and 18 bases lay in between. This CDR3 comprises 15 residues. The V gene's germline CDR1 is SGHAT and CDR2 FQNNGV.